The rows below give T cell receptor beta chains drawn from one sample of a study of metastatic and nonmetastatic thyroid tumors. TCRdb re-called clones via MiXCR from the PCR reads. The data contain approximately 35,000 clones, about a fifth of them singletons. The sequenced material came from tumor tissue. These TCRs come from a male donor with papillary thyroid cancer or a benign thyroid nodule (not recorded which). Some clones in this sample may be carry-over from other donors' samples. CDR3s include the opening cysteine and the closing phenylalanine or tryptophan. The D gene is left open where the match is weak. Clone sizes are given selectively: once, few, many, or a class where the clone is expanded.

CDR3 protein	CDR3 DNA	clone size	J gene	D gene	V gene
CASSSGQPNTEAFF	TGTGCCAGTAGTTCCGGACAGCCTAACACTGAAGCTTTCTTT	-	TRBJ1-1	-	TRBV28
CASSRPGPQHF	TGTGCCAGCAGCCGCCCCGGTCCCCAGCATTTT	few	TRBJ1-5	-	TRBV6-2/TRBV6-3
CASSLAGGDEQFF	TGTGCCAGCAGCCTCGCCGGAGGGGATGAGCAGTTCTTC	many	TRBJ2-1	-	TRBV7-8
CASSLTPTVYNEQFF	TGCGCCAGCAGCCTTACCCCGACGGTCTACAATGAGCAGTTCTTC	-	TRBJ2-1	-	TRBV5-1
CASSLGVQDGNYGYTF	TGCGCCAGCAGCTTGGGGGTTCAGGACGGAAACTATGGCTACACCTTC	many	TRBJ1-2	-	TRBV5-1
CARAYTDTQYF	TGTGCCAGAGCCTACACAGATACGCAGTATTTT	few	TRBJ2-3	-	TRBV28
CASIFQGVHGYTF	TGTGCCAGCATTTTCCAGGGGGTGCATGGCTACACCTTC	-	TRBJ1-2	TRBD1	TRBV28
CASSLPDRGQETQYF	TGTGCCAGCAGCTTACCCGACAGGGGGCAAGAGACCCAGTACTTC	many	TRBJ2-5	TRBD1	TRBV7-9
CASSLGGDYNEQFF	TGTGCTAGCAGCTTAGGAGGGGATTACAATGAGCAGTTCTTC	many	TRBJ2-1	-	TRBV7-7
CASRQGPNTGELFF	TGCGCCAGCAGACAGGGGCCGAACACCGGGGAGCTGTTTTTT	many	TRBJ2-2	TRBD1	TRBV4-1
CASSLGGTGNEKLFF	TGTGCCAGCAGCTTAGGTGGGACAGGGAATGAAAAACTGTTTTTT	many	TRBJ1-4	TRBD1	TRBV7-6
CASSQDGGGRANGELFF	TGCGCCAGCAGCCAAGATGGGGGCGGGAGGGCCAACGGGGAGCTGTTTTTT	many	TRBJ2-2	TRBD2	TRBV4-3
CASSYLQVSYGYTF	TGTGCCAGCAGTTATTTACAGGTTTCCTATGGCTACACCTTC	-	TRBJ1-2	-	TRBV28
CASSEAVDKTYEQYF	TGTGCCAGCAGTGAAGCCGTCGACAAGACCTACGAGCAGTACTTC	medium-sized	TRBJ2-7	-	TRBV6-1
CSARDLAGGNYNEQFF	TGCAGTGCTAGAGATCTAGCGGGAGGTAACTACAATGAGCAGTTCTTC	many	TRBJ2-1	TRBD2	TRBV20-1
CASSTRPGPNEKLFF	TGTGCCAGCAGTACCAGACCGGGCCCTAATGAAAAACTGTTTTTT	many	TRBJ1-4	-	TRBV25-1
CSASLGYRVTDTQYF	TGCAGTGCTAGCCTTGGATATAGGGTTACAGATACGCAGTATTTT	-	TRBJ2-3	-	TRBV20-1
CASSDRDPSYNEQFF	TGTGCCAGCAGCGACCGGGACCCCTCCTACAATGAGCAGTTCTTC	many	TRBJ2-1	-	TRBV9
CASIFASGTTGELFF	TGTGCCAGCATTTTTGCTAGCGGGACCACCGGGGAGCTGTTTTTT	few	TRBJ2-2	TRBD2	TRBV6-1
CSARARGAVETQYF	TGCAGTGCCCGGGCTCGGGGGGCGGTAGAGACCCAGTACTTC	many	TRBJ2-5	-	TRBV20-1
CASSPAWNSNQPQHF	TGTGCCAGCTCACCAGCATGGAACAGCAATCAGCCCCAGCATTTT	many	TRBJ1-5	-	TRBV18
CASSLGGQVGTEAFF	TGTGCCAGCAGTTTAGGGGGACAGGTTGGCACTGAGGCTTTCTTT	few	TRBJ1-1	TRBD1	TRBV12-3/TRBV12-4
CASSSEGLAVTLDTQYF	TGTGCCAGCAGCTCGGAAGGACTAGCTGTAACCTTAGATACGCAGTATTTT	-	TRBJ2-3	TRBD2	TRBV11-2
CASTPRPYNEQFF	TGCGCCAGCACCCCTCGGCCCTACAATGAGCAGTTCTTC	many	TRBJ2-1	-	TRBV6-1
CASSQDTGVCQPQHF	TGTGCCAGCAGCCAAGATACAGGGGTCTGCCAGCCCCAGCATTTT	-	TRBJ1-5	TRBD1	TRBV4-2
CASSLVRQGFHEQYF	TGCGCCAGCAGCTTGGTCCGGCAGGGGTTCCACGAGCAGTACTTC	once	TRBJ2-7	-	TRBV5-1
CASSRTGSTDTQYF	TGTGCCAGCAGCCGGACAGGTAGCACAGATACGCAGTATTTT	many	TRBJ2-3	TRBD1	TRBV9
CSAPDRTKTQYF	TGCAGTGCACCCGACAGGACGAAGACCCAGTACTTC	many	TRBJ2-5	-	TRBV20-1
CASGTSGYTDTQYF	TGTGCCAGCGGGACTAGCGGCTACACAGATACGCAGTATTTT	many	TRBJ2-3	TRBD2	TRBV6-1
CASSFGGKLFF	TGTGCCAGCAGCTTCGGTGGGAAACTGTTTTTT	many	TRBJ1-4	-	TRBV7-2
CAISQRRGNNERFF	TGTGCCATCAGCCAGAGGCGGGGGAACAATGAGCGGTTCTTC	few	TRBJ2-1	TRBD2	TRBV11-2
CASSPTGETQYF	TGTGCCAGCAGTCCCACGGGCGAGACCCAGTACTTC	many	TRBJ2-5	-	TRBV7-6
CASIAKSMRAGVLGYEQFF	TGTGCCAGCATCGCCAAGTCGATGCGAGCGGGGGTTCTGGGGTATGAGCAGTTCTTC	-	TRBJ2-1	TRBD2	TRBV6-2/TRBV6-3
CASSYRLALDETQYF	TGTGCCAGCAGTTACCGACTAGCGCTAGACGAGACCCAGTACTTC	-	TRBJ2-5	TRBD2	TRBV6-6
CASSHSTAGNEQFF	TGTGCCAGCAGTCACTCGACTGCTGGCAATGAGCAGTTCTTC	few	TRBJ2-1	-	TRBV6-5
CASSLYGETNEKLFF	TGTGCCAGCAGTTTATATGGGGAAACTAATGAAAAACTGTTTTTT	many	TRBJ1-4	-	TRBV28
CAWSGAGGYTF	TGTGCCTGGAGTGGGGCAGGTGGCTACACCTTC	-	TRBJ1-2	-	TRBV30
CASSFPGQGAHEQFF	TGCGCCAGCAGCTTTCCGGGACAGGGGGCACATGAGCAGTTCTTC	many	TRBJ2-1	TRBD1	TRBV5-1
CASSSGTSGNQETQYF	TGTGCCAGCAGCTCAGGGACTAGCGGAAACCAAGAGACCCAGTACTTC	-	TRBJ2-5	TRBD2	TRBV7-8
CSVSGQVSYKQYF	TGCAGTGTCAGCGGACAGGTCTCCTACAAGCAGTACTTC	few	TRBJ2-7	TRBD1	TRBV20-1
CASSNRPGGHTEAFF	TGTGCCAGCAGTAACCGCCCCGGGGGTCACACTGAAGCTTTCTTT	many	TRBJ1-1	-	TRBV6-2/TRBV6-3
CASNGQGEAGANVLTF	TGTGCCAGCAACGGACAGGGTGAGGCTGGGGCCAACGTCCTGACTTTC	many	TRBJ2-6	TRBD1	TRBV28
CASSQAQGTHSGNTIYF	TGCGCCAGCAGCCAAGCCCAGGGAACTCACTCTGGAAACACCATATATTTT	-	TRBJ1-3	-	TRBV4-1
CASSFRDYPHEQYF	TGTGCCAGCAGCTTCAGAGACTACCCTCACGAGCAGTACTTC	many	TRBJ2-7	-	TRBV13
CASSPGSPYEQYF	TGTGCCAGCAGCCCTGGCTCTCCCTACGAGCAGTACTTC	medium-sized	TRBJ2-7	-	TRBV7-8
CSARGVANTGELFF	TGCAGTGCTAGGGGGGTTGCGAACACCGGGGAGCTGTTTTTT	-	TRBJ2-2	-	TRBV20-1
CSAGRLGSSYNEQFF	TGCAGTGCTGGCAGACTAGGTAGCTCCTACAATGAGCAGTTCTTC	once	TRBJ2-1	-	TRBV20-1
CASSLVDTGELFF	TGTGCCAGCAGCTTAGTAGACACCGGGGAGCTGTTTTTT	-	TRBJ2-2	-	TRBV7-8
CASRLTWFGTDTQYF	TGTGCCAGCAGGTTAACATGGTTTGGCACAGATACGCAGTATTTT	-	TRBJ2-3	-	TRBV6-1
CASSLGSVGENTEAFF	TGCGCCAGCAGCTTGGGAAGTGTCGGGGAGAACACTGAAGCTTTCTTT	many	TRBJ1-1	-	TRBV5-1
CASSLRTGGHGYTF	TGTGCCAGCAGTCTGCGGACAGGGGGACATGGCTACACCTTC	many	TRBJ1-2	TRBD1	TRBV28
CASSREGAYEQYF	TGTGCCAGTAGTAGGGAGGGAGCCTACGAGCAGTACTTC	-	TRBJ2-7	TRBD2	TRBV19
CASSLYRVAFF	TGTGCCAGCAGCTTATACAGGGTCGCTTTCTTT	-	TRBJ1-1	-	TRBV7-8
CASSVEGGRAGSEQYF	TGTGCCAGCAGCGTAGAAGGGGGCAGGGCGGGTAGCGAGCAGTACTTC	once	TRBJ2-7	TRBD1	TRBV9
CASSGGSGNTEAFF	TGTGCCAGCAGCGGGGGGTCAGGAAACACTGAAGCTTTCTTT	-	TRBJ1-1	-	TRBV5-6
CSARAQGSFHQPQHF	TGCAGTGCTAGGGCACAGGGCTCCTTCCATCAGCCCCAGCATTTT	many	TRBJ1-5	-	TRBV20-1
CANSLQGVREQYF	TGTGCCAACAGTCTGCAGGGCGTGCGCGAGCAGTACTTC	-	TRBJ2-7	-	TRBV12-3/TRBV12-4